Sequencing of this TCR beta chain was carried out in a study of T cells in Graves' hyperthyroidism and ophthalmopathy. Uncontrolled infection, other autoimmune disease, pregnancy or lactation excluded patients. There were TCR beta CDR3 regions amplified from RNA transcripts. HTBI primers were used for first-round RT-PCR of the TCR CDR3. TCRdb fed the multiplex PCR reads into MiXCR, producing one record per CDR3 protein. The top ten clones hold over 3.5% of a sample with approximately 610,000 distinct CDR3 sequences, over 12% of them seen once. Overall study findings and caveats: Before onset, ophthalmopathy was predicted by the model a median roughly 6.4 months earlier. Blood held most thyroid clonotypes expanded above 0.001 frequency.

CDR1 GTSNPN and CDR2 SVGIG come from the germline V gene (reference sequence). Germline trimming cut 0 bases from V and 4 bases from J; bases unmatched to any gene: 4. This CDR3 is built from 15 residues. Remarks on this clonotype: The antigen remains undetermined.

The rearrangement joins TRBV30 to TRBJ2-7; 12 bases map to TRBD1. This clonotype was sampled from a middle-aged woman with Graves' ophthalmopathy. Sample: blood. As DNA, the CDR3 is TGTGCCTGGAGTGTATGGGGACAGGGGGCTTACGAGCAGTACTTC. As protein: CAWSVWGQGAYEQYF.